What follows describes a single T cell receptor beta chain. The data are from a study of T cells in localized non-small cell lung cancer. The CDR3 spans 16 residues. V trimming: 0 bases; J trimming: 6 bases; junction bases outside the gene matches: 11. CDR1 SGHTS and CDR2 YDEGEE come from the germline V gene. Here immunoSEQ multiplex PCR was the method, and the copy in TCRdb shows in-frame clones only, minus some. The sample gives 50,000 to 70,000 clones, roughly 81% of which show up once; around 4.8% is in the top ten. The chain is built from TRBV5-8 and TRBJ2-7; 8 positions match TRBD2. This TCR was sampled from a man aged 35-75 years with stage II lung adenocarcinoma. The material sequenced was PBMCs, taken before any cancer treatment. DNA of the CDR3: TGTGCCAGCAGCTTGGGGGTAGCGGGACGTTCTTCCGAGCAGTACTTC. Translation: CASSLGVAGRSSEQYF.